This T cell receptor beta chain was observed in a study of OX40 agonist ivuxolimab in advanced cancers. The wider study: Patients in the trial were receiving intravenous ivuxolimab every 2 weeks, at doses of 0.01 to 10 mg/kg. Eligibility admitted prior anti-PD-1, anti-PD-L1 or anti-CTLA-4 therapy; about 39% had some. General study findings and limits: In a subset of nonresponders, normalized T-cell clonal expansion was also low. Not determined was the antigen specificity of the expanded peripheral T cells.

The method was immunoSEQ multiplex PCR; TCRdb's version includes in-frame clones alone and lacks a portion of them. The data hold tens of thousands of clones, with 65% to 85% observed a single time. V lost 1 base and J lost 7, with 17 bases in between. CDR3 length: 15 amino acids. Germline CDR1 SEHNR, CDR2 FQNEAQ (reference sequence). For this clone: Its specificity is not known.

The source of this sequence is an adult with an advanced solid tumor such as melanoma, head and neck, liver or kidney cancer. The starting material was CD4+ or CD8+ T cells sorted from blood, obtained in a trial of the OX40 agonist ivuxolimab. The J gene is TRBJ2-7, the V gene TRBV7-9, with D perhaps TRBD2 (5 bases). The CDR3 DNA follows: TGTGCCAGCAGCTTAGGGGGAAACGGGATATGGGAGCAGTACTTC. Its protein product is CASSLGGNGIWEQYF.